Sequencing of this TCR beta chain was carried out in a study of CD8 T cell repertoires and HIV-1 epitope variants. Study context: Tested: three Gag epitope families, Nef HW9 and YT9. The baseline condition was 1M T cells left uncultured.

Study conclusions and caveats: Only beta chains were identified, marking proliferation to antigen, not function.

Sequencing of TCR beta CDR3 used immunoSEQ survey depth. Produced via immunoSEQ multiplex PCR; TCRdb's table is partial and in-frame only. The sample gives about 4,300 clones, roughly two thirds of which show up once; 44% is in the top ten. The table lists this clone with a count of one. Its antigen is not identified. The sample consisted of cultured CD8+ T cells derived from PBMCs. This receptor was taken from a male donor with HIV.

CDR3 amino acids: CASSLRGHYINSDEKLFF. DNA of the CDR3: TGTGCCAGCAGTTTAAGGGGACATTACATTAATTCGGATGAAAAACTGTTTTTT. The rearrangement joins TRBV28 to TRBJ1-4, with D tentatively TRBD1 (6 bases). The CDR3 sequence is 18 residues long. Per the germline V gene, CDR1 is MDHEN and CDR2 is SYDVKM. Deletions cut 2 bases from V and 6 bases from J, with 22 bases between. The entire variable domain, with the rest obtained from reference TRBV28 and TRBJ1-4, is as follows: DVKVTQSSRYLVKRTGEKVFLECVQDMDHENMFWYRQDPGLGLRLIYFSYDVKMKEKGDIPEGYSVSREKKERFSLILESASTNQTSMYLCASSLRGHYINSDEKLFFGSGTQLSVL.